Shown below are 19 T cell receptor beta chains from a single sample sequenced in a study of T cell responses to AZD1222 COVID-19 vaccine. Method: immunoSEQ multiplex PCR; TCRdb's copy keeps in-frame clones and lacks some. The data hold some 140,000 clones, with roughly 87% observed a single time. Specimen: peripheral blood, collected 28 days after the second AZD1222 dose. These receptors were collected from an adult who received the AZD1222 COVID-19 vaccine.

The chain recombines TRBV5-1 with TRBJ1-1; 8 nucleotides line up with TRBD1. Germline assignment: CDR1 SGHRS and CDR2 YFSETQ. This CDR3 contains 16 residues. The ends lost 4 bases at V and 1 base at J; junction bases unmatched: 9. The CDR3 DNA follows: TGCGCCAGCAGCGCCCGACAGGGGATGAAGAACACTGAAGCTTTCTTT. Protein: CASSARQGMKNTEAFF.

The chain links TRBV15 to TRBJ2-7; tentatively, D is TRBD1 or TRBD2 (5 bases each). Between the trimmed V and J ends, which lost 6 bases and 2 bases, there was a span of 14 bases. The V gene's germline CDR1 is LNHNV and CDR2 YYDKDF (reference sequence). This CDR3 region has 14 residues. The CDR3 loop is CATSIERGPYEQYF. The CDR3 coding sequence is TGTGCCACCAGTATTGAGAGGGGACCCTACGAGCAGTACTTC.

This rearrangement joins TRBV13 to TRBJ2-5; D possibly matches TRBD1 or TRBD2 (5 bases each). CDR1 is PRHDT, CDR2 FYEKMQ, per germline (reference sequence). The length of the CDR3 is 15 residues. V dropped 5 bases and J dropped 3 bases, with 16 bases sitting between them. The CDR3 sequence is CASSRSGTGKETQYF. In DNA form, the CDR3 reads TGTGCCAGCAGCAGATCCGGGACGGGAAAAGAGACCCAGTACTTC.

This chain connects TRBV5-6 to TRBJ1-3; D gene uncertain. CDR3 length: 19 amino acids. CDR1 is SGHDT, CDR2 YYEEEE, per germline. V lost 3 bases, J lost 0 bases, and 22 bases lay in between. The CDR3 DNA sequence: TGTGCCAGCAGCTCGGTGGCCGGCGGTACCTTCGGCTCTGGAAACACCATATATTTT. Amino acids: CASSSVAGGTFGSGNTIYF. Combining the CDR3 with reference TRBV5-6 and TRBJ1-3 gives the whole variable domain DAGVTQSPTHLIKTRGQQVTLRCSPKSGHDTVSWYQQALGQGPQFIFQYYEEEERQRGNFPDRFSGHQFPNYSSELNVNALLLGDSALYLCASSSVAGGTFGSGNTIYFGEGSWLTVV.

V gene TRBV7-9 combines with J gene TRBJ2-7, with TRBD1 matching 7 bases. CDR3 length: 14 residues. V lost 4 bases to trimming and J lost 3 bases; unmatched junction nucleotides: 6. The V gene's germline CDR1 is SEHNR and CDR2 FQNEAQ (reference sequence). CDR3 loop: CASSSSGQFYEQYF. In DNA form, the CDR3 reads TGTGCCAGCAGCTCCTCGGGACAGTTCTACGAGCAGTACTTC.

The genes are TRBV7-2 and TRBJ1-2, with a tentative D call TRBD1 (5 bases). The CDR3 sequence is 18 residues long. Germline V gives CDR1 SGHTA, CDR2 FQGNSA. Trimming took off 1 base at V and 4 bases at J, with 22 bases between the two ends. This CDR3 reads CASSLEPRRVLQGYGYTF. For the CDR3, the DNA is TGTGCCAGCAGCTTAGAGCCCCGTCGAGTCCTTCAGGGCTATGGCTACACCTTC.

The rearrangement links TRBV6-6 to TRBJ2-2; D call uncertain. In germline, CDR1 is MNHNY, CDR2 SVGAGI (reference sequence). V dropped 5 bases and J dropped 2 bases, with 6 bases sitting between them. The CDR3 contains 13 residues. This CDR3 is CASSQTNTGELFF. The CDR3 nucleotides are TGTGCCAGCAGTCAGACTAACACCGGGGAGCTGTTTTTT.

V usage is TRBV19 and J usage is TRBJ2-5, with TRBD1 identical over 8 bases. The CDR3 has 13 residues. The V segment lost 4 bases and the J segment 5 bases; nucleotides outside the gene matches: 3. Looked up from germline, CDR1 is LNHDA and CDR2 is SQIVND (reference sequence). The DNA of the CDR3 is TGTGCCAGTAGTACAAGGACAGGGGAGACCCAGTACTTC. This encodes CASSTRTGETQYF.

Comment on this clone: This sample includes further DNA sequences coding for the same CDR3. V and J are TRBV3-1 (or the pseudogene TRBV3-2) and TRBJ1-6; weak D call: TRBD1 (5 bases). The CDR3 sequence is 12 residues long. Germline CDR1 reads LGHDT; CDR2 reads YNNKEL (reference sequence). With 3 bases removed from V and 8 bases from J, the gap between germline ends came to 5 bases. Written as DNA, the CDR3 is TGTGCCAGCAGCCAGGGGGATTCACCCCTCCACTTT. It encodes CASSQGDSPLHF.

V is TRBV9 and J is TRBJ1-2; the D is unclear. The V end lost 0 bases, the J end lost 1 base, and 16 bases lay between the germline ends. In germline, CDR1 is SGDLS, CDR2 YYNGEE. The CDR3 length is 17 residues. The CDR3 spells CASSVEAGLGLNYGYTF. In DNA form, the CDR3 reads TGTGCCAGCAGCGTAGAGGCAGGTTTGGGTCTTAACTATGGCTACACCTTC.

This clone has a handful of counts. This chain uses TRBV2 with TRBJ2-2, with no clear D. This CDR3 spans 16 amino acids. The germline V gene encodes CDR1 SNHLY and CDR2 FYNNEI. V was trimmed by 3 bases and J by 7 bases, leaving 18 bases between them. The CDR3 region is CASSDRRTMGIGELFF. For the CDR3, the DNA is TGTGCCAGCAGTGATCGGCGTACCATGGGTATCGGGGAGCTGTTTTTT.

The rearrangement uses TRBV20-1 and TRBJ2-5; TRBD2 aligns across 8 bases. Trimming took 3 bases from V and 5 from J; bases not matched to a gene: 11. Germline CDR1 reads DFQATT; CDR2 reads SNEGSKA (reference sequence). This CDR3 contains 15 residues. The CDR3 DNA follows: TGCAGTGCTAGTCAGGTAGCGGGGCCAACGGAGACCCAGTACTTC. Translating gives CSASQVAGPTETQYF.

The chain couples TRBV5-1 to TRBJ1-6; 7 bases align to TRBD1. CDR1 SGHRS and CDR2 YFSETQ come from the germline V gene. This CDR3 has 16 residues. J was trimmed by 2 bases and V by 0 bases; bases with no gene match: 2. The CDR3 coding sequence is TGCGCCAGCAGCTTGGGACAGGGCACCTATAATTCACCCCTCCACTTT. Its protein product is CASSLGQGTYNSPLHF.

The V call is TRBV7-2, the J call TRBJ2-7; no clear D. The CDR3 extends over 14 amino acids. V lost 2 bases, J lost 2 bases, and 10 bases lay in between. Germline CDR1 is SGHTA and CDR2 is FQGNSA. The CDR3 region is CASSLPPRTYEQYF. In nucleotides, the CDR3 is TGTGCCAGCAGCTTACCCCCCAGAACCTACGAGCAGTACTTC.

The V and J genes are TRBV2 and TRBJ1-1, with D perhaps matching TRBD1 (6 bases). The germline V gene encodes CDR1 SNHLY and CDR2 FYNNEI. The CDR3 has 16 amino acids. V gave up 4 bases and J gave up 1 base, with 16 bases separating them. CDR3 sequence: CASSGGFGTPNTEAFF. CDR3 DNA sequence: TGTGCCAGCAGTGGGGGGTTCGGGACACCGAACACTGAAGCTTTCTTT.

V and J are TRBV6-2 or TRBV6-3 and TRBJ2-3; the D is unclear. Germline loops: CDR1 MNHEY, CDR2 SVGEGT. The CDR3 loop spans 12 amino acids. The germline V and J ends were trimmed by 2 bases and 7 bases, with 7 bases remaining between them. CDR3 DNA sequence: TGTGCCAGCAGTTACCTTACGCATACGCAGTATTTT. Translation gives CASSYLTHTQYF.

The CDR3 DNA reads as TGTGCCAGCAGCTTCCTAGCGGGAGTTGGTAACTCCTACGAGCAGTACTTC. Encoded protein: CASSFLAGVGNSYEQYF. The chain couples TRBV5-6 to TRBJ2-7; 10 bases are shared with TRBD2. The CDR3 has 17 amino acids. The V gene's germline CDR1 is SGHDT and CDR2 YYEEEE. The junction had 8 bases not matched to a gene; V was cut back by 2 bases and J by 0 bases.

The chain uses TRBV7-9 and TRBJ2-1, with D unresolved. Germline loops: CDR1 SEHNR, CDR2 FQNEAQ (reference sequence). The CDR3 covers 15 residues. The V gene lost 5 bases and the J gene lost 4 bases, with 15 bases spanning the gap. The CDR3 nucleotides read TGTGCCAGCAGCGTTCAGGATGGATTATACAATGAGCAGTTCTTC. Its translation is CASSVQDGLYNEQFF.

The DNA for the CDR3 is TGTGCCAGCACCAGGGGACAGGGGATACGTTATGGCTACACCTTC. Amino acid sequence: CASTRGQGIRYGYTF. The V call is TRBV6-5, the J call TRBJ1-2, with 10 nucleotides matching TRBD1. The V segment lost 7 bases and the J segment 5 bases; nucleotides outside the gene matches: 10. The germline gives CDR1 MNHEY, CDR2 SVGAGI. This CDR3 has 15 amino acids.